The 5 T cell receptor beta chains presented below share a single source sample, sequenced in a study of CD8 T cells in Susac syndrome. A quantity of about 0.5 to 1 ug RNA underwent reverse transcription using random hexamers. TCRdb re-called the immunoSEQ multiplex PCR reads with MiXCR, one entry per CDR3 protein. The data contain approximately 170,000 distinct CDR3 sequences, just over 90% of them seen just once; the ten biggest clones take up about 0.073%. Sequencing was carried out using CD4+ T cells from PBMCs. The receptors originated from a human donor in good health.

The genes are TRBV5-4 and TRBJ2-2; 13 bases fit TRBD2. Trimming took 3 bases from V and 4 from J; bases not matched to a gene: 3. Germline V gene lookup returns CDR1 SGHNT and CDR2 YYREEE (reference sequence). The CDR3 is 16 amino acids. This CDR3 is CASSSGTSGATGELFF. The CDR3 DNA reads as TGTGCCAGCAGCTCCGGGACTAGCGGGGCCACCGGGGAGCTGTTTTTT.

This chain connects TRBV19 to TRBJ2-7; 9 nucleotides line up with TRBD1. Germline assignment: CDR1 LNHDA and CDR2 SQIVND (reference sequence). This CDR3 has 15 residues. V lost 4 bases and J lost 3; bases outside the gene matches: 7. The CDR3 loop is CASSTTGTGYYEQYF. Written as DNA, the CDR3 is TGTGCCAGTAGTACGACCGGGACAGGGTACTACGAGCAGTACTTC. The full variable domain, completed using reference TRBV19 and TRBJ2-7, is DGGITQSPKYLFRKEGQNVTLSCEQNLNHDAMYWYRQDPGQGLRLIYYSQIVNDFQKGDIAEGYSVSREKKESFPLTVTSAQKNPTAFYLCASSTTGTGYYEQYFGPGTRLTVT.

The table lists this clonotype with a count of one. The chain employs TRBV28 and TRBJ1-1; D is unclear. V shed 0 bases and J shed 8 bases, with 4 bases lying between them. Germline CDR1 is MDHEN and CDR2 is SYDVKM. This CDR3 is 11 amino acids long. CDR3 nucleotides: TGTGCCAGCAGTTTATGGGGGGAAGCTTTCTTT. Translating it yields CASSLWGEAFF.

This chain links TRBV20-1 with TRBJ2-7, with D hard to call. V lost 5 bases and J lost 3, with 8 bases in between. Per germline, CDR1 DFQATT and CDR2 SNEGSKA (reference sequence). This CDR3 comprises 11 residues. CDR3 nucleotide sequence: TGCAGTGCTCGCCGTAACTACGAGCAGTACTTC. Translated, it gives CSARRNYEQYF.

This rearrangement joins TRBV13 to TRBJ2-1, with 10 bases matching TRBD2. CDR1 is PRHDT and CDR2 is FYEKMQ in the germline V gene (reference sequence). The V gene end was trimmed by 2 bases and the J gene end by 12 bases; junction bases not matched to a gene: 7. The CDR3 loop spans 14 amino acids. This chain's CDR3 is CASSLTTSGSLQFF. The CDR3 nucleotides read TGTGCCAGCAGCTTAACGACTAGCGGGTCTTTGCAGTTCTTC.